This TCR beta chain comes out of a study of T cells in Graves' hyperthyroidism and ophthalmopathy. Points from the study as a whole: In validation, the model predicted ophthalmopathy. These predictions came a median roughly six months before onset. Classification by a 13 V-J model distinguished ophthalmopathy from stable hyperthyroidism.

As concerns this clonotype: The antigen remains undetermined.

Pregnant or lactating patients were excluded, as were those with uncontrolled infection or other autoimmune disease. It was RNA transcripts that yielded the amplified TCR beta CDR3 regions. First-round RT-PCR targeting the TCR CDR3 was performed with the HTBI primer set. TCRdb independently ran MiXCR on the multiplex PCR reads; one entry per CDR3 protein. The data hold about 660,000 distinct CDR3 sequences, with nearly 45% observed a single time. The CDR3 runs to 16 residues. From germline, CDR1 is SGHVS and CDR2 FNYEAQ. Trimming cost V 0 bases and J 4 bases; bases outside gene matches: 4. The gene calls are TRBV7-6 and TRBJ1-5; 9 bases fit TRBD1. The receptor was isolated from an adult man with Graves' disease, either hyperthyroidism or ophthalmopathy (not recorded which). Sequencing was done on a sample of peripheral blood or thyroid tissue (not recorded which). The CDR3 bases are TGTGCCAGCAGCTTAGCGACCGGGACAGGGAATCAGCCCCAGCATTTT. Translating it yields CASSLATGTGNQPQHF.